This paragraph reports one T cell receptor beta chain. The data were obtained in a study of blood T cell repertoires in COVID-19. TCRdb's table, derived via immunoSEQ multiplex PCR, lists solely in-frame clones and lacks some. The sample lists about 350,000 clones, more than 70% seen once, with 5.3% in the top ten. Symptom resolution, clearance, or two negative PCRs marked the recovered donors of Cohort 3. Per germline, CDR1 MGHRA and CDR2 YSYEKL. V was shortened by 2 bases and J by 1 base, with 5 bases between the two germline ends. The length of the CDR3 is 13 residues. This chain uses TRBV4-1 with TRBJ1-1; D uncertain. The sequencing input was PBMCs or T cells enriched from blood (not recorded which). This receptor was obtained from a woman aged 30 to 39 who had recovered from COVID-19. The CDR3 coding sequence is TGCGCCAGCAGCCAACACAGGAACACTGAAGCTTTCTTT. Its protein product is CASSQHRNTEAFF.